These 4 T cell receptor beta chains came from one sample sequenced in a study of glioma-infiltrating T cells. Using RNA template, CDR3s of TCR alpha and beta were amplified with iRepertoire arm-PCR. MiXCR was run by TCRdb on the multiplex PCR reads, yielding one entry per CDR3 protein. The sample shows under 200,000 distinct CDR3 sequences, around 45% of them seen only once. Sequencing was done on a sample of glioma tissue, nonneoplastic brain tissue, or PBMCs (not recorded which). The receptors come from a human donor with low-grade glioma or glioblastoma, undergoing nonglioma brain surgery, or in good health (not recorded which).

This clonotype was counted at least ten times. The CDR3 loop reads CSAKSDSRQPEEKLFF. Here the CDR3 DNA reads TGCAGTGCGAAGTCGGACAGCCGACAACCGGAAGAAAAACTGTTTTTT. The chain recombines TRBV20-1 with TRBJ1-4; D might be TRBD1 (6 bases). Germline CDR1 DFQATT, CDR2 SNEGSKA (reference sequence). The CDR3 extends over 16 amino acids. V was cut by 6 bases and J by 8 bases, with 25 bases left in between.

A note on this clonotype: Just one base apart from a much larger clone, this may be a read error. The genes are TRBV7-2 and TRBJ2-3; D ambiguous. CDR1 and CDR2 (germline): SGHTA, FQGNSA. CDR3 length equals 11 residues. CDR3 coding DNA: TGCGCCAGCAGGCAAGCAGATACGCAGTATTTT. This encodes CASRQADTQYF.

This clonotype was detected only a few times. The chain has TRBV4-1 and TRBJ1-1, with D uncertain. This CDR3 has 15 residues. Trimming pared 2 bases from V and 0 bases from J, leaving 10 bases between. CDR1 and CDR2 (germline): MGHRA, YSYEKL. CDR3 nucleotides: TGCGCCAGCAGCCAACCCGGGAACCTGAACACTGAAGCTTTCTTT. Its translation is CASSQPGNLNTEAFF.

CDR3 protein: CASSRLRVPGELFF. DNA for the CDR3: TGTGCCAGCAGCCGACTCAGAGTCCCCGGGGAGCTGTTTTTT. The V call is TRBV6-1, the J call TRBJ2-2; no clear D gene. The germline V gene encodes CDR1 MNHNS and CDR2 SASEGT. The CDR3 has 14 residues. Between the trimmed V and J ends, which lost 6 bases and 6 bases, there was a span of 14 bases.